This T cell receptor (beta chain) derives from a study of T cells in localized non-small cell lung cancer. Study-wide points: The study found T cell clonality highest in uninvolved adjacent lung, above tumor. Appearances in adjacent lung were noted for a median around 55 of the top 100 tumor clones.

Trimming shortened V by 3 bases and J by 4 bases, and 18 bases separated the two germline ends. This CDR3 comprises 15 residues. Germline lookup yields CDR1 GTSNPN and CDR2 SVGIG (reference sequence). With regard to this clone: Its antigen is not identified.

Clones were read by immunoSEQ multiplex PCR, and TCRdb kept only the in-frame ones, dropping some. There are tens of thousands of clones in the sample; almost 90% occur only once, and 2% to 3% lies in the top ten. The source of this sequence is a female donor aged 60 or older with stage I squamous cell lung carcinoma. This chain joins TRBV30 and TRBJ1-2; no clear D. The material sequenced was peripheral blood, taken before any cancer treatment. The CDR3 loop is CAWSRRRRAGYGYTF. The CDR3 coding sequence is TGTGCCTGGAGCCGTAGACGAAGGGCGGGCTATGGCTACACCTTC.